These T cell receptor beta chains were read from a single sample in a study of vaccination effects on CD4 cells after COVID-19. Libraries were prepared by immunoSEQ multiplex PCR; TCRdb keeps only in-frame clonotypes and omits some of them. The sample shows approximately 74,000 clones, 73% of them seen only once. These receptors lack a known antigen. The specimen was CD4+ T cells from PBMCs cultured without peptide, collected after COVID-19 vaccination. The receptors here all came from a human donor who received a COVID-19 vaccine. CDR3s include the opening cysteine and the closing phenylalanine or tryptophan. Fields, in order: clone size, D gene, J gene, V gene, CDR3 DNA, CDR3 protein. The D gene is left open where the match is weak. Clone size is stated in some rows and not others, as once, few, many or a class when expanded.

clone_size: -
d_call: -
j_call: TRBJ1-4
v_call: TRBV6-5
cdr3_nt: TGTGCCAGCAGTATTCAAAATGAAAAACTGTTTTTT
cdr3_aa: CASSIQNEKLFF

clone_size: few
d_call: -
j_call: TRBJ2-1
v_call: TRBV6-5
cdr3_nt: TGTGCCAGCATCCGTCAGCCAGGTTTCAACAATGAGCAGTTCTTC
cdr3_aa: CASIRQPGFNNEQFF

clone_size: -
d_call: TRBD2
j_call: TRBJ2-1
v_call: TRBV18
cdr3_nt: TGTGCCAGCTCACCACGCGGGGGGGTCGGTGAGCAGTTCTTC
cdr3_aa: CASSPRGGVGEQFF

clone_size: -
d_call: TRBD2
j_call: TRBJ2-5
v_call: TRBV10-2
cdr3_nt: TGCGCCAGCAGTGACCGTGAAAGGGCGGGGGTGGCAGAGACCCAGTACTTC
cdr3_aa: CASSDRERAGVAETQYF

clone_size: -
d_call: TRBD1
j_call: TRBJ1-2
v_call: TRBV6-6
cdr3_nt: TGTGCCAGCAGACCAGGGGGCGGTGGCTACACCTTC
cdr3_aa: CASRPGGGGYTF

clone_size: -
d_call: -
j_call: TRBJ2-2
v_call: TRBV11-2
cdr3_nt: TGTGCCAGCAGCCCAACCAGGGGGGGCACCGGGGAGCTGTTTTTT
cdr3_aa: CASSPTRGGTGELFF

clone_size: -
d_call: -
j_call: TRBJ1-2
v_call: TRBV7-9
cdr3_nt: TGTGCCAGCAGCTTAACGACGGGGTATGGCTACACCTTC
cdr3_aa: CASSLTTGYGYTF

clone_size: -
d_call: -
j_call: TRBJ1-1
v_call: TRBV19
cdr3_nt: TGTGCCAGTAGTATATCGGACCGGACTGAAGCTTTCTTT
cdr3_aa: CASSISDRTEAFF

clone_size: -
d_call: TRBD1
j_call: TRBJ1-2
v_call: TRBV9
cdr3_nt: TGTGCCAGCAGCGCCCCGAGTCAGGGGGTGGCTGGCTACACCTTC
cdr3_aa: CASSAPSQGVAGYTF

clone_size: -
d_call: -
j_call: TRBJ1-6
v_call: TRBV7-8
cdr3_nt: TGTGCCAGCAGCTTAGGGGGGAATAATTCACCCCTCCACTTT
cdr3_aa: CASSLGGNNSPLHF

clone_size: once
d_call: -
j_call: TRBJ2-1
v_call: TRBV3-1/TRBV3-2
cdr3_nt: TGTGCCACCGGGCAGCGGGCCAATGAGCAGTTCTTC
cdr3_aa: CATGQRANEQFF

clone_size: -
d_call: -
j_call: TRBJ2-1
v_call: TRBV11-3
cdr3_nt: TGTGCCAGCAGCCTCAGGGAGTCAACCTACAATGAGCAGTTCTTC
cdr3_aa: CASSLRESTYNEQFF

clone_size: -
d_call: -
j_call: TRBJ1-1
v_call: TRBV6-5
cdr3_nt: TGTGCCAGCAGTCAACACCGGGGCTCGAACACTGAAGCTTTCTTT
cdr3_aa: CASSQHRGSNTEAFF

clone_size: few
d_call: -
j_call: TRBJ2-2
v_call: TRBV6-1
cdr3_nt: TGTGCCAGCAGTGAACAGGCCATCGCGAACACCGGGGAGCTGTTTTTT
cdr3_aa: CASSEQAIANTGELFF

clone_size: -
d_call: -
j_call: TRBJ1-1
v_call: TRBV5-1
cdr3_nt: TGCGCCAGCAGCGCAACAGTGCAGTTGGCGGGCACTGAAGCTTTCTTT
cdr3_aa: CASSATVQLAGTEAFF

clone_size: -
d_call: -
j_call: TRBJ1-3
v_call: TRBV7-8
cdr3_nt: TGTGCCAGCAGCTTAGTACATGGAAACACCATATATTTT
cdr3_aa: CASSLVHGNTIYF

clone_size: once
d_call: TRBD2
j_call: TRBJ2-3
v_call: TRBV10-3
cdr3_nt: TGTGCCACCTCGGGGAGCGGGGGCGCAGATACGCAGTATTTT
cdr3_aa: CATSGSGGADTQYF

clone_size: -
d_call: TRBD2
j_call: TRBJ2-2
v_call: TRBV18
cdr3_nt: TGTGCCAGCTCACCTCTAGCGGGGGAGAACACCGGGGAGCTGTTTTTT
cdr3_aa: CASSPLAGENTGELFF

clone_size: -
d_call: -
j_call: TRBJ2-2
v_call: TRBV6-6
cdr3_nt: TGTGCCAGCAGTTTACCGGGCACCGGGGAGCTGTTTTTT
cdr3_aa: CASSLPGTGELFF

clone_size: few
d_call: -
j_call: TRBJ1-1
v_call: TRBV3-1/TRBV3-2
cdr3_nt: TGTGCCAGCAGCCAAGGGGGAAGGGCTTTCTTT
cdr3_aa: CASSQGGRAFF

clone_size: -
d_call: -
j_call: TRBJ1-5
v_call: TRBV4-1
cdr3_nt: TGCGCCAGCAGCCAAGGAGGTCGGGGGGGAGGCAATCAGCCCCAGCATTTT
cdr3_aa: CASSQGGRGGGNQPQHF

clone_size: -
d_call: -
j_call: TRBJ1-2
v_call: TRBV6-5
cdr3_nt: TGTGCCAGCAGCCGAGACCCGGACGGGATCTATGGCTACACCTTC
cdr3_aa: CASSRDPDGIYGYTF

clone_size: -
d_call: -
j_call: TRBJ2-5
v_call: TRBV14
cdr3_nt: TGTGCCAGCAGCCACTCTGCGGGGAGGACCCAGTACTTC
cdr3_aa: CASSHSAGRTQYF

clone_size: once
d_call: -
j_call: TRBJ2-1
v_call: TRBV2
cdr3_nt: TGTGCCAGCAGTGAAGCGCTTCAATGGGGTGAGCAGTTCTTC
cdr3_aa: CASSEALQWGEQFF

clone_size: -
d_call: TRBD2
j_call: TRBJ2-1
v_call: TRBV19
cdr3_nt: TGTGCCAGTAGACACGCGGGGGGCGCCTACAATGAGCAGTTCTTC
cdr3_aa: CASRHAGGAYNEQFF

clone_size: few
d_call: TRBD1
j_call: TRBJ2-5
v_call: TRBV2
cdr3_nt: TGTGCCAGCAACAGACAGGGGGAGGGCCAAGAGACCCAGTACTTC
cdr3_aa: CASNRQGEGQETQYF

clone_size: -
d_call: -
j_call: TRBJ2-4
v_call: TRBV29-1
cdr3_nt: TGCAGCGCAAAGTCAGGGGGGGACATTCAGTACTTC
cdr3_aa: CSAKSGGDIQYF

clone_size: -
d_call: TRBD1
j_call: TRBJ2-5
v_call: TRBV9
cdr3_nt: TGTGCCAGCAGCGTAGTTCCAGGGGGCGTAGAGACCCAGTACTTC
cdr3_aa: CASSVVPGGVETQYF

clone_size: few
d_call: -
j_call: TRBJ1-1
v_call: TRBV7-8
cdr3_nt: TGTGCCAGCAGCTTAGGGGGCAGTATGAACACTGAAGCTTTCTTT
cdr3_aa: CASSLGGSMNTEAFF

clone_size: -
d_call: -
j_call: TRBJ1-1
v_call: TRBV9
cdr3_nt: TGTGCCAGCAGCCCCGGAACAGGGATGAACACTGAAGCTTTCTTT
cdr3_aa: CASSPGTGMNTEAFF

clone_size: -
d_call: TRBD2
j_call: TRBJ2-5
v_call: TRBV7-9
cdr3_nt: TGTGCCAGCAGCCCTAGCGGAGCAAAAGAGACCCAGTACTTC
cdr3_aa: CASSPSGAKETQYF

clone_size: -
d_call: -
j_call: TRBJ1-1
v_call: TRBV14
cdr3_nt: TGTGCCAGCAGCCTCCCCGGCATCATTTTCACTGAAGCTTTCTTT
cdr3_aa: CASSLPGIIFTEAFF